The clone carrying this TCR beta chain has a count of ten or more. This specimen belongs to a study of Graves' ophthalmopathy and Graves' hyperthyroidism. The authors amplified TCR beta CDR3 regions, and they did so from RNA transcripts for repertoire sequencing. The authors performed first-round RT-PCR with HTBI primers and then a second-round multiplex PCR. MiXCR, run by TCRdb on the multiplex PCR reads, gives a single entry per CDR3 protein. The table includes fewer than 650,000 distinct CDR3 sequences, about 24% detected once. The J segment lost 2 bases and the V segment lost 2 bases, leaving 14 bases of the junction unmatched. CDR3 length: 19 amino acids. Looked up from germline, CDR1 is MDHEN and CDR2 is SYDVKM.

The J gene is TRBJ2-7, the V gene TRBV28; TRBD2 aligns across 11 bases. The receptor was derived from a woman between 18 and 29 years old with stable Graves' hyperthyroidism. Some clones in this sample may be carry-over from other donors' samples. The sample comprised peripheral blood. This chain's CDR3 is CASSLDLWGTSGRTYEQYF. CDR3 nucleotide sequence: TGTGCCAGCAGTTTAGATCTTTGGGGTACTAGCGGGAGAACCTACGAGCAGTACTTC.